Listed here are 20 T cell receptor beta chains from one sample, sequenced in a study of lymphopenia after photon versus proton radiotherapy. Some clones are missing from TCRdb's copy, which holds only in-frame ones; the method was immunoSEQ multiplex PCR. The table lists about 45,000 clones, roughly 87% of them singletons, with approximately 2% in the top ten. Sequences were derived from peripheral blood, sampled from a patient treated with photon-based radiotherapy. The receptors originated from a middle-aged man with gastric cancer.

The CDR3 loop reads CASSLRGTGGSEAFF. In DNA, the CDR3 is TGTGCCAGCAGCTTAAGGGGGACAGGGGGCTCTGAAGCTTTCTTT. V is TRBV11-2 and J is TRBJ1-1; 12 nucleotides match TRBD1. Trimming at V came to 2 bases and at J to 6 bases, leaving 4 bases not matched to a gene. Germline-derived CDR1 and CDR2 are SGHAT and FQNNGV. This CDR3 is built from 15 residues.

This chain connects TRBV5-1 to TRBJ2-3, with D possibly being TRBD1 (5 bases). Trimming pared 4 bases from V and 0 bases from J, leaving 15 bases between. The CDR3 length is 16 residues. In germline, CDR1 is SGHRS, CDR2 YFSETQ. CDR3 residues: CASSGAKFSSTDTQYF. The CDR3, as DNA: TGCGCCAGCAGCGGGGCGAAATTTTCTAGCACAGATACGCAGTATTTT.

This chain connects TRBV11-1 to TRBJ1-6, with D possibly TRBD1 on 5 matching bases. CDR1 and CDR2 (germline): SGHAT, FQDESV (reference sequence). CDR3 length: 13 amino acids. The germline V and J ends were trimmed by 2 bases and 14 bases, with 13 bases remaining between them. Here the CDR3 reads CASSLRGLGALHF. For the CDR3, the DNA is TGTGCCAGCAGCTTACGAGGATTGGGGGCCCTCCACTTT. Full variable domain (outside the CDR3, taken from reference TRBV11-1 and TRBJ1-6): EAEVAQSPRYKITEKSQAVAFWCDPISGHATLYWYRQILGQGPELLVQFQDESVVDDSQLPKDRFSAERLKGVDSTLKIQPAELGDSAMYLCASSLRGLGALHFGNGTRLTVT.

V is TRBV9 and J is TRBJ1-5; D uncertain. CDR3 length: 13 residues. The V gene's germline CDR1 is SGDLS and CDR2 YYNGEE. V was trimmed by 0 bases and J by 1 base, leaving 2 bases between them. The CDR3 spells CASSVASNQPQHF. The CDR3 nucleotides read TGTGCCAGCAGCGTAGCCAGCAATCAGCCCCAGCATTTT.

V gene TRBV7-3 combines with J gene TRBJ1-2; D perhaps matches TRBD1 (6 bases). Trimming left V 4 bases short and J 3 bases short, with 15 bases between. CDR3 size: 15 residues. Germline CDR1 is SGHTA and CDR2 is FQGTGA. DNA of the CDR3: TGTGCCAGCAGCTCTGGGGGCGCGGATGACTATGGCTACACCTTC. It is translated as CASSSGGADDYGYTF. Variable domain in full (rest from reference TRBV7-3 and TRBJ1-2): GAGVSQTPSNKVTEKGKYVELRCDPISGHTALYWYRQSLGQGPEFLIYFQGTGAADDSGLPNDRFFAVRPEGSVSTLKIQRTERGDSAVYLCASSSGGADDYGYTFGSGTRLTVV.

The gene calls are TRBV5-4 and TRBJ1-2; 7 bases are shared with TRBD1. Trimming at V came to 4 bases and at J to 4 bases, leaving 7 bases not matched to a gene. The CDR3 sequence is 14 residues long. The germline gives CDR1 SGHNT, CDR2 YYREEE (reference sequence). The CDR3 DNA sequence: TGTGCCAGCAGCATACAGGGGTGGGCCTATGGCTACACCTTC. This sequence encodes CASSIQGWAYGYTF.

This chain uses TRBV5-4 with TRBJ2-3, with TRBD1 matching over 9 bases. After removal of 3 bases from V and 6 bases from J, the junction contained 5 bases not matched to a gene. Germline values: CDR1 SGHNT, CDR2 YYREEE (reference sequence). This CDR3 region has 14 residues. This CDR3 reads CASSWGQGTDTQYF. CDR3 bases: TGTGCCAGCAGCTGGGGACAGGGAACGGATACGCAGTATTTT.

The chain recombines TRBV5-4 with TRBJ1-6; 8 bases match TRBD1. Unmatched junction bases numbered 1, after V lost 1 base and J lost 7 bases. The germline CDR1 and CDR2 sequences are SGHNT and YYREEE (reference sequence). The CDR3 extends over 14 amino acids. For the CDR3, the DNA is TGTGCCAGCAGCTTGACAGGGGGGAATTCACCCCTCCACTTT. The encoded protein is CASSLTGGNSPLHF.

The V gene is TRBV28, the J gene TRBJ2-4, with a possible D match to TRBD1 (6 bases). CDR3 length equals 16 residues. CDR1 is MDHEN, CDR2 SYDVKM, per germline. V dropped 4 bases and J dropped 7 bases, with 20 bases sitting between them. Written as DNA, the CDR3 is TGTGCCAGCAGTTGGCGACCCGGACAGTCAGGGAACATTCAGTACTTC. This encodes CASSWRPGQSGNIQYF.

The V gene is TRBV30, the J gene TRBJ1-2; D is undetermined. The CDR3 runs 11 residues. V shed 4 bases and J shed 4 bases, with 7 bases lying between them. The germline V gene encodes CDR1 GTSNPN and CDR2 SVGIG (reference sequence). CDR3 loop: CAWTLSYGYTF. The CDR3 nucleotides read TGTGCCTGGACACTATCCTATGGCTACACCTTC.

This chain joins TRBV30 and TRBJ1-2, with D uncertain. The V end lost 3 bases, the J end lost 8 bases, and 16 bases lay between the germline ends. CDR1 is GTSNPN, CDR2 SVGIG, per germline (reference sequence). This CDR3 comprises 13 residues. This CDR3 reads CAWRASGEKGYTF. The CDR3 nucleotides are TGTGCCTGGAGGGCCAGTGGGGAAAAAGGCTACACCTTC.

This clone came up once. The rearrangement joins TRBV7-9 to TRBJ2-5; 9 bases line up with TRBD1. Germline assignment: CDR1 SEHNR and CDR2 FQNEAQ (reference sequence). This CDR3 has 15 residues. V was pared by 5 bases and J by 0 bases, with 4 bases of the junction left unmatched. The CDR3 DNA reads TGTGCCAGCAGCCCCGGGACAGGGTACCAAGAGACCCAGTACTTC. Translating gives CASSPGTGYQETQYF.

The V gene is TRBV30, the J gene TRBJ1-5; 11 nucleotides agree with TRBD1. CDR1 and CDR2 from the germline V gene are GTSNPN and SVGIG (reference sequence). V lost 2 bases to trimming and J lost 6 bases; unmatched junction nucleotides: 3. The CDR3 covers 14 residues. The CDR3 nucleotides are TGTGCCTGGAGTCACGGACAGGGGGCTCAGCCCCAGCATTTT. Translating gives CAWSHGQGAQPQHF.

The chain has TRBV2 and TRBJ1-4; a possible D gene is TRBD1 (6 bases). The V gene's germline CDR1 is SNHLY and CDR2 FYNNEI. This CDR3 comprises 15 residues. Trimming left V 4 bases short and J 8 bases short, with 17 bases between. In DNA, the CDR3 is TGTGCCAGCAGTGTGGAGGGGGTCGCAAGGGAAAAACTGTTTTTT. Translated: CASSVEGVAREKLFF.

The chain couples TRBV12-5 to TRBJ2-5, with D uncertain. Germline loops: CDR1 LGHNT, CDR2 FRNRAP. The V end was cut by 1 base, the J end by 3 bases, with 3 bases between. The CDR3 length is 12 residues. In nucleotides, the CDR3 is TGTGCTAGTGGTTTGGAAGAAGAGACCCAGTACTTC. Its translation: CASGLEEETQYF.

The chain uses TRBV11-3 and TRBJ2-2, with D perhaps matching TRBD1 (5 bases). This CDR3 comprises 13 residues. Per the germline V gene, CDR1 is SGHNT and CDR2 is YENEEA. Between the trimmed V and J ends, which lost 5 bases and 5 bases, there was a span of 9 bases. CDR3 amino acids: CASSPYRTGELFF. The CDR3 DNA reads as TGTGCCAGCAGCCCCTACAGGACCGGGGAGCTGTTTTTT.

The V call is TRBV5-6, the J call TRBJ2-7; D possibly corresponds to TRBD2 (7 bases). CDR3 length: 15 residues. The V end lost 0 bases, the J end lost 4 bases, and 14 bases lay between the germline ends. Germline V gives CDR1 SGHDT, CDR2 YYEEEE. CDR3 protein: CASSLGPGGGYEQYF. In DNA, the CDR3 is TGTGCCAGCAGCTTGGGGCCGGGGGGCGGATACGAGCAGTACTTC.

This sequence joins TRBV2 and TRBJ2-3, with 7 bases fitting TRBD2. The length of the CDR3 is 16 residues. Trimming cost V 10 bases and J 0 bases; bases outside gene matches: 13. Looked up from germline, CDR1 is SNHLY and CDR2 is FYNNEI. The CDR3 bases are TGTGCCACCCCACCAAAAAGCGGGGTTAGCACAGATACGCAGTATTTT. As protein: CATPPKSGVSTDTQYF.

This clone came up once. This sequence joins TRBV7-3 and TRBJ2-2; tentative D call: TRBD2 (6 bases). The CDR3 covers 16 residues. Germline CDR1 and CDR2: SGHTA and FQGTGA. Trimming took 0 bases from V and 6 from J, leaving 14 bases between them. The CDR3 coding sequence is TGTGCCAGCAGCTTAACCACCTCGGGCGGGGCCGGGGAGCTGTTTTTT. This codes for CASSLTTSGGAGELFF.

This clone was counted a few times. The V gene is TRBV9, the J gene TRBJ1-6; a weak D match, TRBD1 (5 bases). Germline V gene sequence: CDR1 SGDLS, CDR2 YYNGEE. The CDR3 loop spans 14 amino acids. Trimming shortened V by 0 bases and J by 10 bases, and 11 bases separated the two germline ends. CDR3 in amino acids: CASSVELGDSPLHF. CDR3 nucleotide sequence: TGTGCCAGCAGCGTAGAGCTTGGGGACTCACCCCTCCACTTT.